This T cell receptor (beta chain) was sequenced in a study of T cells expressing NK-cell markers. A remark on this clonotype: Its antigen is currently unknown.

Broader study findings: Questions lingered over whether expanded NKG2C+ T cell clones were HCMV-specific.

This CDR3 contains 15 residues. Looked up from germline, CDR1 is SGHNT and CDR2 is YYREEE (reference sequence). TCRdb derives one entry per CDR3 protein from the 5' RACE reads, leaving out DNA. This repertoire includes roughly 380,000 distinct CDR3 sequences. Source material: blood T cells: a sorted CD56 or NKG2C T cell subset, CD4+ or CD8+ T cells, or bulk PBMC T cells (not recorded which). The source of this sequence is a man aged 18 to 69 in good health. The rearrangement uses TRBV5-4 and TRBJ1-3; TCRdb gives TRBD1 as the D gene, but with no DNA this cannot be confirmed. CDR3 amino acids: CASSLDLTGGNTIYF.